This T cell receptor (beta chain) was observed in a study of human T cells and chemical hapten exposure. As for the study in general: Per-sample variation in TCR yield stemmed mainly from small pooled library volume differences.

The library gave individual cDNA molecules unique molecular identifiers. Using its own MiXCR run on the RACE reads, TCRdb lists one record per CDR3 protein. The table has about 98,000 distinct CDR3 sequences, 10% to 14% seen once; the top ten hold 3.1%. Overall study results and limits: TCRs at high frequency, those above 1 in 1000, did not change with DPC sensitization.

The CDR3 covers 14 residues. After removal of 5 bases from V and 4 bases from J, the junction contained 4 bases not matched to a gene. Germline V gene data show CDR1 as SEHNR and CDR2 as FQNEAQ (reference sequence). The sample holds many counts of this clonotype. Antigen: not known. Regarding time point: pre-sensitization, week 0. Specified treatment: therapeutic diphenylcyclopropenone sensitization with weekly scalp DPC. Sequenced here: whole blood, sampled in connection with sensitization to the hapten diphenylcyclopropenone (DPC). The clonotype comes from a woman aged 55-70 years with alopecia areata. Some clones in this sample may be carry-over from other donors' samples. This sequence joins TRBV7-9 and TRBJ1-4; TRBD1 agrees at 7 bases. As DNA, the CDR3 is TGTGCCAGCAGCCTGACAGGGCTTAATGAAAAACTGTTTTTT. Its protein product is CASSLTGLNEKLFF.